The clone carrying this T cell receptor (beta chain) was observed a few times. Its specificity is not known. The data were obtained in a study of T cell repertoires in cytomegalovirus infection. At the level of the study: It was recently identified HLA-C-restricted and well-studied HLA-B-restricted CMV epitopes that the study used. Public TCR beta signatures indicated both CMV infection and matching HLA type.

The study, taken as a whole, reports: Based on cumulative public TCR beta family frequency, carriers of CMV plus the relevant HLA were identified. The ex vivo response was dominated by HLA-C-restricted CMV-specific TCR beta clonotypes.

TCRdb recomputed calls from the reads with MiXCR, one row per CDR3 protein. The table lists about 920,000 distinct CDR3 sequences, 30% to 40% of them singletons. Germline V gives CDR1 LGHNT, CDR2 FRNRAP. The V and J ends lost 2 bases and 10 bases, in that order; junction bases with no gene match: 7. There are 14 residues in the CDR3. This TCR was sampled from a human donor in good health (CMV status not recorded). Some clones in this sample may be carry-over from other donors' samples. The chain has TRBV12-5 and TRBJ1-4, with 7 bases aligning to TRBD1. This specimen was cultured CD8+ T cells from PBMCs, taken from culture after CMV antigen stimulation. The CDR3 DNA sequence: TGTGCTAGTGGTTTGCCAACAGGGGAGGGAAAACTGTTTTTT. The encoded protein is CASGLPTGEGKLFF.